The 16 T cell receptor beta chains given below trace back to one sample, sequenced in a study of blood T cell repertoires in COVID-19. Sequencing used immunoSEQ multiplex PCR; TCRdb keeps in-frame clones, though not all of them. Among about 180,000 clones, approximately 89% were seen once, and the ten largest hold 3.5% to 5%. Sequencing was performed on peripheral blood. The receptors here all came from a woman aged 25 to 39 with acute or convalescent COVID-19.

This clone showed up just once. V gene TRBV2 combines with J gene TRBJ1-5, with 10 bases lining up with TRBD1. Germline values: CDR1 SNHLY, CDR2 FYNNEI. V lost 4 bases, J lost 5 bases, and 5 bases stayed unmatched. The length of the CDR3 is 15 residues. The CDR3 nucleotides read TGTGCCAGCAGTGCTTGGGGGACAGGGGATCAGCCCCAGCATTTT. Translating gives CASSAWGTGDQPQHF.

This chain links TRBV6-6 with TRBJ2-1; D is undetermined. The V and J ends lost 0 bases and 5 bases respectively, with 5 bases between them. The CDR3 contains 13 residues. CDR1 is MNHNY, CDR2 SVGAGI, per germline (reference sequence). The CDR3 region has the DNA TGTGCCAGCAGTTACTCGTTCGACAATGAGCAGTTCTTC. Its protein is CASSYSFDNEQFF.

The chain uses TRBV2 and TRBJ1-1, with 7 bases matching TRBD1. The germline CDR1 and CDR2 sequences are SNHLY and FYNNEI. The V and J ends lost 6 bases and 4 bases, in that order; junction bases with no gene match: 11. The CDR3 consists of 15 residues. CDR3 bases: TGTGCCAGCAGGGAGCAGACAGGGTTGGTCACTGAAGCTTTCTTT. It specifies CASREQTGLVTEAFF.

The chain is built from TRBV6-5 and TRBJ2-7; TRBD1 might be the D (5 bases). CDR1 and CDR2 from the germline V gene are MNHEY and SVGAGI. This CDR3 has 14 amino acids. The V and J ends lost 6 bases and 2 bases respectively, with 14 bases between them. The CDR3 spells CASSWGQATYEQYF. In DNA, the CDR3 is TGTGCCAGCAGCTGGGGCCAGGCGACCTACGAGCAGTACTTC.

The rearrangement uses TRBV5-4 and TRBJ2-3; D is unclear. V dropped 1 base and J dropped 5 bases, with 5 bases sitting between them. This CDR3 has 12 residues. Germline values: CDR1 SGHNT, CDR2 YYREEE (reference sequence). CDR3: CASSLIRDTQYF. The CDR3 DNA is TGTGCCAGCAGCTTGATCCGAGATACGCAGTATTTT.

This clone was found a few times. The chain recombines TRBV28 with TRBJ2-1; D not resolved. The CDR3 is made up of 13 amino acids. From germline, CDR1 is MDHEN and CDR2 SYDVKM. Trimming removed 6 bases from V and 6 bases from J, with 12 bases in between. The CDR3 DNA follows: TGTGCCAGCAGGTCCCCTCTGCGCAATGAGCAGTTCTTC. Encoded protein: CASRSPLRNEQFF. The variable domain in full, completed from reference TRBV28 and TRBJ2-1, reads DVKVTQSSRYLVKRTGEKVFLECVQDMDHENMFWYRQDPGLGLRLIYFSYDVKMKEKGDIPEGYSVSREKKERFSLILESASTNQTSMYLCASRSPLRNEQFFGPGTRLTVL.

The V call is TRBV7-8, the J call TRBJ1-4; unclear D gene. The CDR3 is made up of 15 amino acids. The germline V and J ends were trimmed by 0 bases and 5 bases, with 10 bases remaining between them. Germline CDR1 and CDR2: SGHVS and FQNEAQ. The CDR3: CASSLASGFNEKLFF. Written as DNA, the CDR3 is TGTGCCAGCAGCTTAGCGAGCGGATTCAATGAAAAACTGTTTTTT.

J is TRBJ2-1 and V is TRBV5-1, with 7 positions matching TRBD2. With 1 base clipped from V and 4 bases from J, the junction kept 11 bases outside the gene matches. Germline V gives CDR1 SGHRS, CDR2 YFSETQ. The CDR3 extends over 17 amino acids. The CDR3 DNA reads TGCGCCAGCAGCTTGAGCGCGGGAGCAAGGGGATACAATGAGCAGTTCTTC. This translates into CASSLSAGARGYNEQFF.

This clone was picked up a small number of times. This chain uses TRBV6-5 with TRBJ1-2; D remains unclear. Trimming removed 6 bases from V and 1 base from J, with 9 bases in between. CDR1 is MNHEY, CDR2 SVGAGI, per germline. The CDR3 has 13 amino acids. This CDR3 is CASRYGGNYGYTF. The CDR3 DNA follows: TGTGCCAGCAGGTACGGAGGTAACTATGGCTACACCTTC.

This CDR3 is CASSERLVSYNEQFF. The CDR3 DNA is TGTGCCAGCAGCGAAAGACTAGTCTCCTACAATGAGCAGTTCTTC. The rearrangement joins TRBV9 to TRBJ2-1, with a possible D match to TRBD2 (6 bases). The germline V gene encodes CDR1 SGDLS and CDR2 YYNGEE. This CDR3 has 15 residues. With 3 bases removed from V and 0 bases from J, the gap between germline ends came to 10 bases.

The rearrangement joins TRBV29-1 to TRBJ2-1, with 11 positions matching TRBD2. V lost 6 bases and J lost 6; bases outside the gene matches: 4. Germline V gene data show CDR1 as SQVTM and CDR2 as ANQGSEA. The CDR3 is made up of 13 amino acids. CDR3 sequence reads: CSVLAGGPNEQFF. For the CDR3, the DNA is TGCAGCGTGCTAGCGGGAGGACCCAATGAGCAGTTCTTC.

This clone occurred once. The gene calls are TRBV2 and TRBJ2-2; D unresolved. The V gene lost 5 bases and the J gene lost 4 bases, with 5 bases spanning the gap. The CDR3 loop spans 12 amino acids. Germline V lookup: CDR1 SNHLY, CDR2 FYNNEI. In DNA, the CDR3 is TGTGCCAGCAGTTCCCGCACCGGGGAGCTGTTTTTT. It specifies CASSSRTGELFF. The full variable domain, in which reference TRBV2 and TRBJ2-2 provide the parts outside the CDR3, is EPEVTQTPSHQVTQMGQEVILRCVPISNHLYFYWYRQILGQKVEFLVSFYNNEISEKSEIFDDQFSVERPDGSNFTLKIRSTKLEDSAMYFCASSSRTGELFFGEGSRLTVL.

This chain joins TRBV15 and TRBJ2-2; TRBD2 might be the D (7 bases). Germline assignment: CDR1 LNHNV and CDR2 YYDKDF (reference sequence). The V end was cut by 6 bases, the J end by 0 bases, with 14 bases between. CDR3 length equals 16 residues. The CDR3: CATRGGDTSNTGELFF. CDR3 in DNA: TGTGCCACCAGGGGGGGGGACACCTCGAACACCGGGGAGCTGTTTTTT.

V usage is TRBV19 and J usage is TRBJ1-4; D not resolved. V lost 5 bases to trimming and J lost 11 bases, with 15 bases between them. Germline lookup yields CDR1 LNHDA and CDR2 SQIVND (reference sequence). This CDR3 region has 13 residues. CDR3 DNA: TGTGCCAGTAGTCCCAGGACTTTGTGGAAACTGTTTTTT. It codes for CASSPRTLWKLFF.

This chain links TRBV2 with TRBJ1-5; no firm D call. V lost 7 bases and J 4 bases, leaving 14 bases between the germline ends. The CDR3 extends over 14 amino acids. CDR1 SNHLY and CDR2 FYNNEI come from the germline V gene. The CDR3 here is CASKRGKENQPQHF. In DNA, the CDR3 is TGTGCCAGCAAAAGAGGTAAAGAAAATCAGCCCCAGCATTTT.

V is TRBV28 and J is TRBJ2-7, with 7 bases identical to TRBD2. V lost 11 bases and J lost 3; bases outside the gene matches: 13. CDR1 and CDR2 from the germline V gene are MDHEN and SYDVKM. This CDR3 region has 14 residues. The CDR3 nucleotides are TGTGCCGCAGAACGTAGGGGAGGGAGCTACGAGCAGTACTTC. This encodes CAAERRGGSYEQYF.